The sequence of this TCR beta chain was determined in a study of blood T cell repertoires in COVID-19. Here immunoSEQ multiplex PCR was the method, and the copy in TCRdb shows in-frame clones only, minus some. The sample yields about 150,000 clones, about 86% seen once. The CDR3 runs to 13 residues. V lost 2 bases, J lost 8 bases, and 13 bases lay in between. CDR1 and CDR2 (germline): SGHDT, YYEEEE. This clonotype was obtained from a man aged 45 to 65 who had recovered from COVID-19. Material for sequencing was PBMCs or T cells enriched from blood (not recorded which). The V call is TRBV5-6, the J call TRBJ1-2, with D maybe TRBD1 (5 bases). The CDR3 is CASSFSRGDGYTF. The CDR3 DNA is TGTGCCAGCAGCTTTTCTAGGGGTGACGGCTACACCTTC. Together with reference TRBV5-6 and TRBJ1-2, the CDR3 gives the full variable domain: DAGVTQSPTHLIKTRGQQVTLRCSPKSGHDTVSWYQQALGQGPQFIFQYYEEEERQRGNFPDRFSGHQFPNYSSELNVNALLLGDSALYLCASSFSRGDGYTFGSGTRLTVV.